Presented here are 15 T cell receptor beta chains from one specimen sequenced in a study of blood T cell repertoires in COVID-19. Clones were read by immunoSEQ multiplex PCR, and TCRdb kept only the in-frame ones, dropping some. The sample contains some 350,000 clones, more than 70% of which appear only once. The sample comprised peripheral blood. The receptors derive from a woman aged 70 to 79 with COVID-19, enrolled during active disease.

In DNA form, the CDR3 reads TGTGCCAGCAGCTTAGCCGGGACAGGAATCTCCTACGAGCAGTACTTC. Protein sequence: CASSLAGTGISYEQYF. This chain joins TRBV7-9 and TRBJ2-7; 8 nucleotides agree with TRBD1. This CDR3 is built from 16 residues. Trimming removed 0 bases from V and 0 bases from J; junction bases left unmatched: 4. Germline CDR1 SEHNR, CDR2 FQNEAQ (reference sequence).

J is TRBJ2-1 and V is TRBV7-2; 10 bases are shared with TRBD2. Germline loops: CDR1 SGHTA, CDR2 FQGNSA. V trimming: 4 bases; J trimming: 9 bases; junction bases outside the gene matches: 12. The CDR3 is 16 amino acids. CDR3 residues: CASSSTRGAGGPEQFF. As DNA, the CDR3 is TGTGCCAGCAGCTCCACTCGGGGAGCGGGGGGGCCTGAGCAGTTCTTC.

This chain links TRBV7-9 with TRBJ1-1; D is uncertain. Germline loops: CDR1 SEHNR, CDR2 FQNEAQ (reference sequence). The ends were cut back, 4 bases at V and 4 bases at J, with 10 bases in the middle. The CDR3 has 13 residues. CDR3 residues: CASSSDPGTEAFF. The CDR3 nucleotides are TGTGCCAGCAGCTCCGACCCGGGCACTGAAGCTTTCTTT.

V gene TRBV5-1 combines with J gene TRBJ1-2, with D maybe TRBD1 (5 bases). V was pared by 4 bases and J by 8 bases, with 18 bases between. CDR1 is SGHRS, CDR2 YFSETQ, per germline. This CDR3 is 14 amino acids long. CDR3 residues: CASSPPSGQGGYTF. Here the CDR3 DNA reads TGCGCCAGCAGCCCTCCGTCAGGGCAAGGAGGCTACACCTTC.

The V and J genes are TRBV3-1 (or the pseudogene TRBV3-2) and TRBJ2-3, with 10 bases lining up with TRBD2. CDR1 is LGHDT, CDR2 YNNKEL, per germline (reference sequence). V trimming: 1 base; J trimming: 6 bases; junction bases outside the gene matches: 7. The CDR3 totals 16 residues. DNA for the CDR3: TGTGCCAGCAGCCAAGGAAAGCGGGGGGGCGGGGATACGCAGTATTTT. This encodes CASSQGKRGGGDTQYF.

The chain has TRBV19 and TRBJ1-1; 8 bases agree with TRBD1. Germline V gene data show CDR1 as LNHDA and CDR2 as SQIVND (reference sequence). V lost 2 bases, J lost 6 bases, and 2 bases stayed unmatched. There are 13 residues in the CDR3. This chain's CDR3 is CASSIKTGAEAFF. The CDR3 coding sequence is TGTGCCAGTAGTATAAAGACAGGGGCTGAAGCTTTCTTT.

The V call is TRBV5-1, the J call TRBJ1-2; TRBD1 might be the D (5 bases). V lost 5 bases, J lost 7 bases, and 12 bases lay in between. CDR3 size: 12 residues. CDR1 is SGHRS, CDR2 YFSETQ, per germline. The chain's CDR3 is CASREVQGGYTF. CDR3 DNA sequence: TGCGCCAGCAGAGAAGTCCAGGGTGGCTACACCTTC.

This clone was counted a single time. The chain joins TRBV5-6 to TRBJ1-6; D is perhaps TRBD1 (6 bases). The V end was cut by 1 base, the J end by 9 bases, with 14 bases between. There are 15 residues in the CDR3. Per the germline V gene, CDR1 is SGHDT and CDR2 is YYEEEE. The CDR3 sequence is CASSLYQGMGSPLHF. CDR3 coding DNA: TGTGCCAGCAGCTTGTATCAGGGGATGGGTTCACCCCTCCACTTT. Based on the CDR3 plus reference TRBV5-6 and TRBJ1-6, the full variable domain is DAGVTQSPTHLIKTRGQQVTLRCSPKSGHDTVSWYQQALGQGPQFIFQYYEEEERQRGNFPDRFSGHQFPNYSSELNVNALLLGDSALYLCASSLYQGMGSPLHFGNGTRLTVT.

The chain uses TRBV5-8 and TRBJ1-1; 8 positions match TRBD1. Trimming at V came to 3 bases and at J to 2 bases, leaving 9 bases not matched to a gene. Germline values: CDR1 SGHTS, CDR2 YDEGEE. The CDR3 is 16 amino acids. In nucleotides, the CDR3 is TGTGCCAGCAGCTCTAGGACAGGGCTCGGAAACACTGAAGCTTTCTTT. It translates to CASSSRTGLGNTEAFF. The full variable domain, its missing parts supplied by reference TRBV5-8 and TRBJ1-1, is EAGVTQSPTHLIKTRGQQATLRCSPISGHTSVYWYQQALGLGLQFLLWYDEGEERNRGNFPPRFSGRQFPNYSSELNVNALELEDSALYLCASSSRTGLGNTEAFFGQGTRLTVV.

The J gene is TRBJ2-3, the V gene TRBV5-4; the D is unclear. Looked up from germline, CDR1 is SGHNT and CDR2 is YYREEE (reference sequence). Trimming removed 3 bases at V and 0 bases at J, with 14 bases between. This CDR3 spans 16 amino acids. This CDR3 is CASSSSYGSSTDTQYF. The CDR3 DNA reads TGTGCCAGCAGCTCTTCTTATGGCTCTAGCACAGATACGCAGTATTTT.

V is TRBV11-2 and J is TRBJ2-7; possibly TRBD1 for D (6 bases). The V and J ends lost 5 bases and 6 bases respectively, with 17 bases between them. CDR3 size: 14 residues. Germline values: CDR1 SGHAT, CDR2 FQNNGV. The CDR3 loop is CASSVRAGVSEQYF. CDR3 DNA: TGTGCCAGCAGCGTCAGGGCAGGGGTGAGCGAGCAGTACTTC.

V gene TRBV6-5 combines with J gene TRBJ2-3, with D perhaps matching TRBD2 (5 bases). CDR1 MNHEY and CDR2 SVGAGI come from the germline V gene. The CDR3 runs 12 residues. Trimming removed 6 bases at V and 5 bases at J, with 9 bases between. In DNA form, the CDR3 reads TGTGCCAGCAGAATGGCGGGAGATACGCAGTATTTT. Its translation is CASRMAGDTQYF.

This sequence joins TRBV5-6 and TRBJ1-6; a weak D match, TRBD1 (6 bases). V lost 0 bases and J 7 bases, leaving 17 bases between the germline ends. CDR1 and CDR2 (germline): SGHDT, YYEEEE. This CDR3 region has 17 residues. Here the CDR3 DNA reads TGTGCCAGCAGCTTGGACGCTCGGGGGGCATGGAATTCACCCCTCCACTTT. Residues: CASSLDARGAWNSPLHF.

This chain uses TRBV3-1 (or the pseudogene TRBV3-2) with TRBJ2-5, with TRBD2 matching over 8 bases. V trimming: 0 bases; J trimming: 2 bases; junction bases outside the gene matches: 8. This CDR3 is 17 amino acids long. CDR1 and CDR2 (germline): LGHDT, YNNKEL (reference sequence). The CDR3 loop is CASSQDVGAGGQETQYF. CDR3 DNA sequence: TGTGCCAGCAGCCAAGATGTCGGCGCGGGGGGTCAAGAGACCCAGTACTTC.

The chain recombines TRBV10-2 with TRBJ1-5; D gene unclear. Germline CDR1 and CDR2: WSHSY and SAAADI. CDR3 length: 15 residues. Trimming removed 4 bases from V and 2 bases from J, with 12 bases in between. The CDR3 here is CASSARAGRNQPQHF. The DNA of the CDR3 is TGCGCCAGCAGTGCGAGGGCGGGTCGCAATCAGCCCCAGCATTTT.